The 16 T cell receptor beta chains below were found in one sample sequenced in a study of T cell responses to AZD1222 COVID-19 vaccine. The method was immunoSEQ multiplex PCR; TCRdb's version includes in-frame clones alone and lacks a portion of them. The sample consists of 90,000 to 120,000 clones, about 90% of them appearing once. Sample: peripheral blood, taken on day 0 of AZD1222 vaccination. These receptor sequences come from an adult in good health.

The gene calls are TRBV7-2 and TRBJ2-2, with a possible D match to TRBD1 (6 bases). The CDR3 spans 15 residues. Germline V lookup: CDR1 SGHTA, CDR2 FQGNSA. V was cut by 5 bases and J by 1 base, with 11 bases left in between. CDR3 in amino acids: CASSLTGQNTGELFF. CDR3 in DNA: TGTGCCAGCAGCCTCACGGGACAGAACACCGGGGAGCTGTTTTTT.

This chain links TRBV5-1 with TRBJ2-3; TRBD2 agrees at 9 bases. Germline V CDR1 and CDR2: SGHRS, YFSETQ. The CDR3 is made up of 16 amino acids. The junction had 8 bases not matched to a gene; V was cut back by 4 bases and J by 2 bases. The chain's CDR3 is CASSPRKRGDTDTQYF. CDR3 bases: TGCGCCAGCAGCCCTCGTAAGCGGGGGGACACAGATACGCAGTATTTT. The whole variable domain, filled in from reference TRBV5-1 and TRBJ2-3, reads KAGVTQTPRYLIKTRGQQVTLSCSPISGHRSVSWYQQTPGQGLQFLFEYFSETQRNKGNFPGRFSGRQFSNSRSEMNVSTLELGDSALYLCASSPRKRGDTDTQYFGPGTRLTVL.

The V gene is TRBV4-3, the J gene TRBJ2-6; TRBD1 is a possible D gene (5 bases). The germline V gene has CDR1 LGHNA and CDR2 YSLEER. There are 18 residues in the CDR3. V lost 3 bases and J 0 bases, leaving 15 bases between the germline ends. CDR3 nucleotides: TGCGCCAGCAGCCACCACCGGTGGGGCTCCTCTGGGGCCAACGTCCTGACTTTC. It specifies CASSHHRWGSSGANVLTF.

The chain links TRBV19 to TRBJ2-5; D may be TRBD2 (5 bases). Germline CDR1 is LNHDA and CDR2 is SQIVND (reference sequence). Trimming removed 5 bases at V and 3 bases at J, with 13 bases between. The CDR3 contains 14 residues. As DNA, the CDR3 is TGTGCCAGTAGTGTAGGACGGAGGAAAGAGACCCAGTACTTC. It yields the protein CASSVGRRKETQYF.

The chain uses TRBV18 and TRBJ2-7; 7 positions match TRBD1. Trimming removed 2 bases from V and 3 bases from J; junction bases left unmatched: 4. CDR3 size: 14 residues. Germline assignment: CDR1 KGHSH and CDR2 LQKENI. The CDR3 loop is CASSPRQGDYEQYF. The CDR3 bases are TGTGCCAGCTCACCAAGACAGGGCGACTACGAGCAGTACTTC.

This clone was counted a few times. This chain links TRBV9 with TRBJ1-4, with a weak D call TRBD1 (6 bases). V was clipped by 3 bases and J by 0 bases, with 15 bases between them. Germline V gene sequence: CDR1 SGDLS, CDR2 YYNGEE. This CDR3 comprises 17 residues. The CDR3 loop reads CASSGPRGGATNEKLFF. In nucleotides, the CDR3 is TGTGCCAGCAGCGGTCCCAGGGGAGGTGCAACTAATGAAAAACTGTTTTTT.

This chain's CDR3 is CASSLGPGSGELFF. The CDR3 DNA follows: TGTGCCAGCAGCTTGGGCCCAGGGAGTGGGGAGCTGTTTTTT. This chain links TRBV7-2 with TRBJ2-2; D could derive from TRBD1 or TRBD2 (5 bases each). Per germline, CDR1 SGHTA and CDR2 FQGNSA. The CDR3 consists of 14 residues. V dropped 3 bases and J dropped 8 bases, with 13 bases sitting between them.

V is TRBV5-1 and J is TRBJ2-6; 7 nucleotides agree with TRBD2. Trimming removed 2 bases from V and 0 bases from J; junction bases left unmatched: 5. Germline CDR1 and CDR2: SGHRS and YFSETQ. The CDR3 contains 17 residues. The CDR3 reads CASSFGLEVSGANVLTF. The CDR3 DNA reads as TGCGCCAGCAGCTTCGGACTAGAAGTCTCTGGGGCCAACGTCCTGACTTTC.

In DNA, the CDR3 is TGTGCCAGCAGCCAAGGACAGGGGAGGGCCAACGTCCTGACTTTC. Its translation is CASSQGQGRANVLTF. The chain employs TRBV5-4 and TRBJ2-6; 9 bases align to TRBD1. Trimming cost V 4 bases and J 5 bases; bases outside gene matches: 4. The CDR3 length is 15 residues. Germline CDR1 is SGHNT and CDR2 is YYREEE (reference sequence).

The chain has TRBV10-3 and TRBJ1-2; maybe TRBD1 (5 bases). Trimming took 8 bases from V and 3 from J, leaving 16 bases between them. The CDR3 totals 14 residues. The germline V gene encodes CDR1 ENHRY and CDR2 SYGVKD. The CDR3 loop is CAILVPGHYYGYTF. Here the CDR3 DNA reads TGTGCCATCTTAGTTCCCGGACACTACTATGGCTACACCTTC.

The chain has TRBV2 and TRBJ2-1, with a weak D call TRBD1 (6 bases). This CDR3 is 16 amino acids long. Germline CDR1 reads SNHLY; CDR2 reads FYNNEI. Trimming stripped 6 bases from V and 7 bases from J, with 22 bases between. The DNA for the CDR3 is TGTGCCAGCAGAGATGCCACAGGGAAGGGTTTTAATGAGCAGTTCTTC. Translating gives CASRDATGKGFNEQFF. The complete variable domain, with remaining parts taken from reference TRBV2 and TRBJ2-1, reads EPEVTQTPSHQVTQMGQEVILRCVPISNHLYFYWYRQILGQKVEFLVSFYNNEISEKSEIFDDQFSVERPDGSNFTLKIRSTKLEDSAMYFCASRDATGKGFNEQFFGPGTRLTVL.

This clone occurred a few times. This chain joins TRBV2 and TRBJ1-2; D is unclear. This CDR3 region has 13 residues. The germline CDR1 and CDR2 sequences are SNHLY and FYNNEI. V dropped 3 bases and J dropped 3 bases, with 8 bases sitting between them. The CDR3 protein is CASSDHGDYGYTF. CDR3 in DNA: TGTGCCAGCAGTGATCATGGGGACTATGGCTACACCTTC.

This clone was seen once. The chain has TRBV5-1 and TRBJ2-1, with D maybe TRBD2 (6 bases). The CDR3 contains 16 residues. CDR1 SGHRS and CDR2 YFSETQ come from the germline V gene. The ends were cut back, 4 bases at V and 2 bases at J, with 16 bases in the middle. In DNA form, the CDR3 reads TGCGCCAGCAGCCTCCCGGGAGCGGGTCCCTACAATGAGCAGTTCTTC. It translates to CASSLPGAGPYNEQFF.

CDR3 sequence (DNA): TGTGCCAGCAGTCGACAGGTCTCTGGAAACACCATATATTTT. It codes for CASSRQVSGNTIYF. This chain connects TRBV3-1 (or the pseudogene TRBV3-2) to TRBJ1-3; maybe TRBD1 (6 bases). V lost 6 bases, J lost 0 bases, and 9 bases lay in between. Germline V gene data show CDR1 as LGHDT and CDR2 as YNNKEL (reference sequence). The CDR3 sequence is 14 residues long.

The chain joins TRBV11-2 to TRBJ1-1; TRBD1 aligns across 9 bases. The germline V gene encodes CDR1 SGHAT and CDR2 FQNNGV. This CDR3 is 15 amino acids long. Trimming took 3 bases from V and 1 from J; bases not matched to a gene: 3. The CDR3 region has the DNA TGTGCCAGCAGCTTCCAGACAGGGGGGAACACTGAAGCTTTCTTT. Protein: CASSFQTGGNTEAFF.

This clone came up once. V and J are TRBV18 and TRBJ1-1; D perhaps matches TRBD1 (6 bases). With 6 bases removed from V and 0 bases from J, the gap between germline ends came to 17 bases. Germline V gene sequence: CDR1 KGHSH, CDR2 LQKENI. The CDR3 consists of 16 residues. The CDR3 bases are TGTGCCAGCTCCGTAACGGTGGGGGCTTTGAACACTGAAGCTTTCTTT. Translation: CASSVTVGALNTEAFF.